This paragraph reports one TCR beta chain. V was clipped by 7 bases and J by 0 bases, with 13 bases between them. Per the germline V gene, CDR1 is MNHEY and CDR2 is SMNVEV (reference sequence). CDR3 length: 14 residues. This entry belongs to a study of blood T cell repertoires in COVID-19. Sequencing used immunoSEQ multiplex PCR; TCRdb keeps in-frame clones, though not all of them. The sample includes 130,000 to 150,000 clones, about three quarters of them seen just once. This chain links TRBV27 with TRBJ2-7; D may be TRBD2 (6 bases). Sequencing was performed on peripheral blood. This clonotype was obtained from a woman aged 60-75 years with acute or convalescent COVID-19. CDR3 residues: CASKLAHHSYEQYF. Here the CDR3 DNA reads TGTGCCAGCAAACTAGCTCACCACTCCTACGAGCAGTACTTC.